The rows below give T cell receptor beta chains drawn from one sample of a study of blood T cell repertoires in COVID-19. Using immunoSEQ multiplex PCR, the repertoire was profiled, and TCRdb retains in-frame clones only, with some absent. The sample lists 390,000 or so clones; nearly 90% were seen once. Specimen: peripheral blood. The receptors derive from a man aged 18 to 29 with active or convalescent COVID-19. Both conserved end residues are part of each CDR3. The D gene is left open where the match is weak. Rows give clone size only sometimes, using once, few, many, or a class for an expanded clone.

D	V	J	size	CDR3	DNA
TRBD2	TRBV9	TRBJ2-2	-	CASSVGAGVTGELFF	TGTGCCAGCAGCGTAGGAGCGGGGGTCACCGGGGAGCTGTTTTTT
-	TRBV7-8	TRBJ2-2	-	CASTLLVASGQELFF	TGTGCCAGCACCCTCTTAGTAGCATCAGGGCAGGAGCTGTTTTTT
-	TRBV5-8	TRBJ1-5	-	CASSPRRWNQPQHF	TGTGCCAGCAGCCCCCGCCGGTGGAATCAGCCCCAGCATTTT
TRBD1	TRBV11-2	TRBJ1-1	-	CASSQAGTARIF	TGTGCCAGCAGCCAGGCCGGGACAGCCCGAATCTTT
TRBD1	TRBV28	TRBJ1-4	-	CASSFGTGEYREKLFF	TGTGCCAGCAGTTTCGGGACAGGGGAATATCGGGAAAAACTGTTTTTT
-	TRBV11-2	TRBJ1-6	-	CASRSTGPKGWTLHF	TGTGCCAGCAGGTCGACAGGCCCAAAGGGTTGGACCCTCCACTTT
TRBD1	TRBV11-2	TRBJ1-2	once	CASSLALGQGGGYTF	TGTGCCAGCAGCTTAGCCTTAGGACAGGGTGGCGGCTACACCTTC
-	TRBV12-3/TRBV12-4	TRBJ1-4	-	CASSPTGGEKLFF	TGTGCCAGCAGTCCAACAGGTGGTGAAAAACTGTTTTTT
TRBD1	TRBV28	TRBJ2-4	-	CASSLNRGLVYIQYF	TGTGCCAGCAGCTTGAACAGGGGGCTAGTATACATTCAGTACTTC
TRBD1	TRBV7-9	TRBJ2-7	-	CASSSDRDFIYEQYF	TGTGCCAGCAGTTCGGACAGGGATTTTATCTACGAGCAGTACTTC
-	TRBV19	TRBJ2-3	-	CATLPGSRAQDTQYF	TGTGCCACCCTCCCCGGGAGCCGAGCCCAAGATACGCAGTATTTT
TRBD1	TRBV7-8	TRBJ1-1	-	CASSPGGITEAFF	TGTGCCAGCAGCCCAGGGGGCATCACTGAAGCTTTCTTT
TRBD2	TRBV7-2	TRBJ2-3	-	CASSFGLAGSTDTQYF	TGTGCCAGCAGCTTTGGGTTAGCGGGCAGCACAGATACGCAGTATTTT
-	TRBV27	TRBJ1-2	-	CASSLAVGGGYTF	TGTGCCAGCAGTTTGGCCGTCGGGGGTGGCTACACCTTC
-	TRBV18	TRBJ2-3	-	CASSPVENTDTQYF	TGTGCCAGCTCACCGGTCGAGAACACAGATACGCAGTATTTT
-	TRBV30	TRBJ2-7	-	CAWTRTGNEQYF	TGTGCCTGGACCCGCACAGGGAACGAGCAGTACTTC
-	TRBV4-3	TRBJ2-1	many	CASSQDQGNEQFF	TGCGCCAGCAGCCAAGATCAGGGGAATGAGCAGTTCTTC
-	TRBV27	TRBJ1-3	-	CASKTGGGGNTIYF	TGTGCCAGCAAGACTGGGGGGGGCGGAAACACCATATATTTT
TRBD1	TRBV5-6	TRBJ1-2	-	CASIRRGGAYGYTF	TGTGCCAGCATCCGGAGAGGGGGCGCCTATGGCTACACCTTC
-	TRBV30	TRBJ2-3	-	CAWGPDRNTQYF	TGTGCCTGGGGCCCTGACAGGAATACGCAGTATTTT
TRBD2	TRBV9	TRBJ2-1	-	CASSPLAGSGVRNEQFF	TGTGCCAGCAGCCCCCTCGCAGGTAGCGGGGTCAGGAATGAGCAGTTCTTC
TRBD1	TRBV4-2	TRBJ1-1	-	CASSQQSQGVGTEAFF	TGTGCCAGCAGCCAACAGTCACAGGGGGTAGGCACTGAAGCTTTCTTT
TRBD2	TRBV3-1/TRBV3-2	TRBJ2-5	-	CASSRGLAGASWETQYF	TGTGCCAGCAGCCGGGGACTAGCGGGGGCGTCATGGGAGACCCAGTACTTC
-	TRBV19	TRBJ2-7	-	CASSIGRGYEQYF	TGTGCCAGTAGTATCGGTCGGGGCTACGAGCAGTACTTC
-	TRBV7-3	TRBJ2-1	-	CASSQRGGTYNEQFF	TGTGCCAGCAGCCAGAGGGGGGGAACCTACAATGAGCAGTTCTTC
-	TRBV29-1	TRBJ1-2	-	CSVNRGGGYGYTF	TGCAGCGTCAATAGGGGGGGTGGCTATGGCTACACCTTC
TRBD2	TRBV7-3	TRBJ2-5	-	CASSLASGVQETQYF	TGTGCCAGCAGCTTAGCTAGCGGGGTACAAGAGACCCAGTACTTC
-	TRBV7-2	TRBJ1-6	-	CASSPASGSGLALHF	TGTGCCAGCAGCCCCGCCTCAGGGTCAGGTTTAGCCCTCCACTTT
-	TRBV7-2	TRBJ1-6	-	CASSLETYNSPLHF	TGTGCCAGCAGCTTAGAAACATATAATTCACCCCTCCACTTT
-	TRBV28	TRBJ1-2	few	CASSPDYGYTF	TGTGCCAGCAGCCCCGACTATGGCTACACCTTC
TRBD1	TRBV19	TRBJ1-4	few	CASSFTAGNRGVTNEKLFF	TGTGCCAGTAGTTTCACCGCCGGGAACAGGGGCGTAACTAATGAAAAACTGTTTTTT
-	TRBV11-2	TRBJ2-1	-	CASSLISQGLNYNEQFF	TGTGCCAGCAGCTTAATCTCTCAGGGACTGAACTACAATGAGCAGTTCTTC
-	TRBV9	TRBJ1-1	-	CASSARWSTEAFF	TGTGCCAGCAGCGCTCGTTGGAGCACTGAAGCTTTCTTT
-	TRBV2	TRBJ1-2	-	CASSPDRQYGYTF	TGTGCCAGCAGTCCCGACAGGCAATATGGCTACACCTTC
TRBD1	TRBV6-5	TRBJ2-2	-	CASSYAGGDNTGELFF	TGTGCCAGCAGTTACGCAGGGGGCGACAACACCGGGGAGCTGTTTTTT
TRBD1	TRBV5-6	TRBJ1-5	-	CASSFGKGAASNQPQHF	TGTGCCAGCAGCTTTGGGAAGGGGGCAGCGAGCAATCAGCCCCAGCATTTT
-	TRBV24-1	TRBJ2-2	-	CATSDRDTYLGELFF	TGTGCCACCAGTGATCGCGACACATACCTTGGGGAGCTGTTTTTT
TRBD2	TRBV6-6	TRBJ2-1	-	CASSLAGGLYNEQFF	TGTGCCAGCAGTCTAGCGGGGGGCCTATACAATGAGCAGTTCTTC
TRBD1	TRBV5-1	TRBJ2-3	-	CASRGQSSTDTQYF	TGCGCCAGCAGGGGACAGAGTTCCACAGATACGCAGTATTTT
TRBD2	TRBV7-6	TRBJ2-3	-	CASSRTSGPTDTQYF	TGTGCCAGCAGCCGGACTAGCGGTCCCACAGATACGCAGTATTTT
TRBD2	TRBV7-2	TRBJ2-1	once	CASSLATSGGYNEQFF	TGTGCCAGCAGCTTAGCGACTAGCGGGGGATACAATGAGCAGTTCTTC